This T cell receptor beta chain was identified during a study of T cells in Graves' hyperthyroidism and ophthalmopathy. The CDR3 regions of TCR beta were amplified from RNA transcripts. Researchers ran a first-round RT-PCR on the TCR CDR3 using the HTBI primer set. Via MiXCR, TCRdb re-called the multiplex PCR reads, giving one row per CDR3 protein. The sample includes some 510,000 distinct CDR3 sequences, more than 45% of them seen just once. Germline lookup yields CDR1 SNHLY and CDR2 FYNNEI. The V gene lost 5 bases and the J gene lost 2 bases, with 7 bases spanning the gap. This CDR3 contains 14 residues.

The J gene is TRBJ1-6, the V gene TRBV2; D might be TRBD1 (5 bases). This clonotype originated in a young woman with Graves' hyperthyroidism. The sample comprised peripheral blood or thyroid tissue (not recorded which). The CDR3 sequence is CASSLGAYNSPLHF. The CDR3 region has the DNA TGTGCCAGCAGTTTGGGGGCCTATAATTCACCCCTCCACTTT. The complete variable domain, with remaining parts taken from reference TRBV2 and TRBJ1-6, reads EPEVTQTPSHQVTQMGQEVILRCVPISNHLYFYWYRQILGQKVEFLVSFYNNEISEKSEIFDDQFSVERPDGSNFTLKIRSTKLEDSAMYFCASSLGAYNSPLHFGNGTRLTVT.